Presented here are 18 T cell receptor beta chains from one specimen sequenced in a study of blood T cell repertoires in COVID-19. The repertoire was sequenced with immunoSEQ multiplex PCR; TCRdb's copy has only in-frame clones and lacks some. Here the sample spans under 250,000 clones, more than 80% being singletons. Sample: PBMCs or T cells enriched from blood (not recorded which). The receptors stem from a man aged 60 to 69 who had recovered from COVID-19.

This chain uses TRBV3-1 (or the pseudogene TRBV3-2) with TRBJ2-5, with TRBD2 identical over 14 bases. Germline assignment: CDR1 LGHDT and CDR2 YNNKEL (reference sequence). This CDR3 has 18 amino acids. The junction had 12 bases not matched to a gene; V was cut back by 5 bases and J by 4 bases. The CDR3: CASSSGTSGGMGTETQYF. CDR3 nucleotide sequence: TGTGCCAGCAGCTCCGGGACTAGCGGGGGTATGGGAACAGAGACCCAGTACTTC.

The rearrangement links TRBV9 to TRBJ2-3; D perhaps matches TRBD2 (6 bases). The CDR3 has 17 residues. Germline loops: CDR1 SGDLS, CDR2 YYNGEE. Trimming took off 2 bases at V and 1 base at J, with 17 bases between the two ends. DNA for the CDR3: TGTGCCAGCAGCGTGCGGGGCCGCTCTCAGGGCACAGATACGCAGTATTTT. This sequence encodes CASSVRGRSQGTDTQYF. Full variable domain (remainder filled in from reference TRBV9 and TRBJ2-3): DSGVTQTPKHLITATGQRVTLRCSPRSGDLSVYWYQQSLDQGLQFLIQYYNGEERAKGNILERFSAQQFPDLHSELNLSSLELGDSALYFCASSVRGRSQGTDTQYFGPGTRLTVL.

The chain joins TRBV7-2 to TRBJ1-1; 8 bases are a match to TRBD1. The CDR3 covers 14 residues. Germline CDR1 reads SGHTA; CDR2 reads FQGNSA. J was trimmed by 4 bases and V by 7 bases; bases with no gene match: 8. As DNA, the CDR3 is TGTGCCAGCAACCTGAACACAGGGGGCACTGAAGCTTTCTTT. Translating gives CASNLNTGGTEAFF.

The sample holds a few counts of this clone. The V gene is TRBV9, the J gene TRBJ2-7; D possibly corresponds to TRBD1 (5 bases). Looked up from germline, CDR1 is SGDLS and CDR2 is YYNGEE. This CDR3 is 14 amino acids long. The V gene lost 3 bases and the J gene lost 6 bases, with 16 bases spanning the gap. CDR3 sequence reads: CASSGDSFNGEQYF. CDR3 DNA: TGTGCCAGCAGCGGAGACAGTTTCAACGGCGAGCAGTACTTC.

V is TRBV19 and J is TRBJ1-5, with D tentatively TRBD1 (5 bases). V lost 1 base, J lost 6 bases, and 7 bases lay in between. CDR3 length equals 13 residues. The germline CDR1 and CDR2 sequences are LNHDA and SQIVND (reference sequence). In DNA, the CDR3 is TGTGCCAGTAGTATAGGGGGGGGTCAGCCCCAGCATTTT. This gives the protein CASSIGGGQPQHF.

The chain joins TRBV5-1 to TRBJ1-3, with TRBD1 as a possible D gene (5 bases). V shed 4 bases and J shed 0 bases, with 14 bases lying between them. The length of the CDR3 is 16 residues. In germline, CDR1 is SGHRS, CDR2 YFSETQ. CDR3 in amino acids: CASSNGAVSSGNTIYF. The CDR3 DNA is TGCGCCAGCAGCAATGGGGCAGTGAGCTCTGGAAACACCATATATTTT.

The V and J genes are TRBV7-2 and TRBJ1-3; tentative D call: TRBD1 (6 bases). Germline V gene data show CDR1 as SGHTA and CDR2 as FQGNSA. Trimming took 0 bases from V and 3 from J, leaving 6 bases between them. The CDR3 sequence is 14 residues long. CDR3 sequence (DNA): TGTGCCAGCAGCTTAGCAGGGGGTGGAAACACCATATATTTT. Amino acid sequence: CASSLAGGGNTIYF.

V usage is TRBV7-3 and J usage is TRBJ2-1, with a weak D call TRBD1 (6 bases). The CDR3 covers 15 residues. Germline CDR1 and CDR2: SGHTA and FQGTGA. Trimming cost V 1 base and J 7 bases, with 14 bases left between them. CDR3 in amino acids: CASSLMGAYSNEQFF. CDR3 bases: TGTGCCAGCAGCTTAATGGGGGCCTACAGTAATGAGCAGTTCTTC.

J is TRBJ2-7 and V is TRBV4-2, with D perhaps matching TRBD2 (5 bases). Per the germline V gene, CDR1 is LGHNA and CDR2 is YNFKEQ. This CDR3 has 16 residues. Deletions cut 0 bases from V and 0 bases from J, with 12 bases between. The CDR3 here is CASSQDRTGSSYEQYF. DNA for the CDR3: TGTGCCAGCAGCCAAGATCGAACGGGAAGCTCCTACGAGCAGTACTTC.

The V and J genes are TRBV30 and TRBJ1-6; unclear D gene. The ends were cut back, 3 bases at V and 8 bases at J, with 11 bases in the middle. Germline CDR1 is GTSNPN and CDR2 is SVGIG (reference sequence). The CDR3 loop spans 13 amino acids. This CDR3 reads CAWRNLGHSPLHF. CDR3 coding DNA: TGTGCCTGGAGGAACCTTGGGCATTCACCCCTCCACTTT.

V usage is TRBV10-3 and J usage is TRBJ1-5; 8 nucleotides line up with TRBD1. V gave up 5 bases and J gave up 6 bases; unmatched junction bases: 6. Germline CDR1 is ENHRY and CDR2 is SYGVKD. The CDR3 is 14 residues long. The DNA of the CDR3 is TGTGCCATCAGTCCGGCAGGGGGCGGTCAGCCCCAGCATTTT. Translating it yields CAISPAGGGQPQHF.

The rearrangement uses TRBV6-2 or TRBV6-3 and TRBJ1-1; 9 nucleotides align to TRBD1. This CDR3 contains 15 residues. Unmatched junction bases numbered 6, after V lost 2 bases and J lost 5 bases. Germline loops: CDR1 MNHEY, CDR2 SVGEGT. CDR3 sequence (DNA): TGTGCCAGCAGTTACGAGCGGACAGGGGAGACTGAAGCTTTCTTT. Its translation is CASSYERTGETEAFF.

The V and J genes are TRBV30 and TRBJ1-2; unclear D gene. Trimming removed 3 bases at V and 8 bases at J, with 10 bases between. The CDR3 runs to 11 residues. Germline values: CDR1 GTSNPN, CDR2 SVGIG (reference sequence). CDR3 coding DNA: TGTGCCTGGAGCGAGGTCGGAGGCTACACCTTC. Translated, it gives CAWSEVGGYTF.

The CDR3, as DNA: TGTGCCAGCAGCTTAGGAGTGACAGGGGACGAGCAGTACTTC. Protein: CASSLGVTGDEQYF. The chain employs TRBV7-9 and TRBJ2-7; 8 nucleotides match TRBD1. Germline trimming cut 1 base from V and 5 bases from J; bases unmatched to any gene: 4. This CDR3 comprises 14 residues. Germline loops: CDR1 SEHNR, CDR2 FQNEAQ (reference sequence).

This chain links TRBV12-3 or TRBV12-4 with TRBJ2-7; tentatively, D is TRBD1 (6 bases). The CDR3 loop spans 11 amino acids. The ends were cut back, 3 bases at V and 9 bases at J, with 9 bases in the middle. As DNA, the CDR3 is TGTGCCAGCAGTTTTGGGGGCGGGCAGTACTTC. Translated, it gives CASSFGGGQYF.

This chain connects TRBV29-1 to TRBJ2-7; D might be TRBD1 (5 bases). CDR1 and CDR2 from the germline V gene are SQVTM and ANQGSEA. The CDR3 is 14 residues long. The V and J ends lost 5 bases and 1 base respectively, with 15 bases between them. CDR3: CSVYVRARSYEQYF. Written as DNA, the CDR3 is TGCAGCGTTTATGTCAGGGCAAGGTCCTACGAGCAGTACTTC.

This chain links TRBV7-8 with TRBJ2-7; 8 bases map to TRBD1. CDR1 SGHVS and CDR2 FQNEAQ come from the germline V gene. The CDR3 has 15 amino acids. V was clipped by 5 bases and J by 5 bases; unmatched bases: 11. The CDR3 sequence: CASSPQQGGEDEQYF. CDR3 DNA: TGTGCCAGCAGCCCACAACAGGGGGGCGAGGACGAGCAGTACTTC.

A single count supports this clone. The chain joins TRBV30 to TRBJ1-2; TRBD1 matches at 8 bases. This CDR3 contains 12 residues. From germline, CDR1 is GTSNPN and CDR2 SVGIG (reference sequence). Trimming took 4 bases from V and 4 from J; bases not matched to a gene: 2. The CDR3 here is CAWTGGLYGYTF. The CDR3, as DNA: TGTGCCTGGACAGGGGGCCTCTATGGCTACACCTTC.